This TCR beta chain was identified in a study of human T cells and chemical hapten exposure. Study results and caveats: No shift was seen in TCRs above 1 in 1000 frequency with DPC sensitization.

V shed 4 bases and J shed 0 bases, with 11 bases lying between them. The CDR3 loop spans 15 amino acids. Germline-derived CDR1 and CDR2 are SGHTA and FQGNSA. Noted time point: patch test 1, 2 weeks after DPC sensitization. The sample's treatment: therapeutic diphenylcyclopropenone sensitization with weekly scalp DPC. TCRdb reanalysed the RACE reads using MiXCR and keeps one entry per CDR3 protein. The data show 340,000 or so distinct CDR3 sequences, with around 7% seen just once and about 8% held by the top ten. This clonotype was counted at least ten times. Its antigen is still unknown. Sample: whole blood, taken in connection with sensitization to the hapten diphenylcyclopropenone (DPC). The chain is built from TRBV7-2 and TRBJ2-3; D is unclear. The sequence was collected from a woman younger than 30 with alopecia areata. Some clones in this sample may be carry-over from other donors' samples. The CDR3 coding sequence is TGTGCCAGCAGCTCCAGGCTAGGCAGCACAGATACGCAGTATTTT. It specifies CASSSRLGSTDTQYF.